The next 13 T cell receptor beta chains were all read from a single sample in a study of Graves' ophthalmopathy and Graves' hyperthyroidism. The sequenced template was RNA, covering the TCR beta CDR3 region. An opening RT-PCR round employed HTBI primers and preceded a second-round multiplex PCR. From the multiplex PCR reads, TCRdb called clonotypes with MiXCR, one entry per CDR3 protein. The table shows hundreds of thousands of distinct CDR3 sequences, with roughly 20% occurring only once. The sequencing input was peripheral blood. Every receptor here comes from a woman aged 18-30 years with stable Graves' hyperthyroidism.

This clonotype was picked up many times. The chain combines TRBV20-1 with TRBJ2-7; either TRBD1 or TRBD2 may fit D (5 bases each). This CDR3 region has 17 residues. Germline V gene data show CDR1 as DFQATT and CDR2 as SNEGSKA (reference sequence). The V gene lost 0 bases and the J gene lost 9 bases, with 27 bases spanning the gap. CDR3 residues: CSARDARMGDQRYGQYF. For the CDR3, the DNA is TGCAGTGCTAGAGATGCCCGGATGGGGGACCAACGGTATGGGCAGTACTTC.

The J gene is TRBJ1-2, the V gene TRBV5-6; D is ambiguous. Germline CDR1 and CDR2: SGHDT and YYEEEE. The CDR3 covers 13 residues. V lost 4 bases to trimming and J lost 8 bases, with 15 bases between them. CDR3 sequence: CASSRLSRQGYTF. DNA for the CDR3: TGTGCCAGCAGCCGTTTATCACGCCAGGGCTACACCTTC.

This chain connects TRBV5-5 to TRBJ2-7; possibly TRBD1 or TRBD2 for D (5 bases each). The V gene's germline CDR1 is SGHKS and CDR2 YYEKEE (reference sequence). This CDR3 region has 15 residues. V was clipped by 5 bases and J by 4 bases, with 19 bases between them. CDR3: CASSKSEGRSYEQYF. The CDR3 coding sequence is TGTGCCAGCAGTAAGTCCGAGGGGCGAAGTTACGAGCAGTACTTC. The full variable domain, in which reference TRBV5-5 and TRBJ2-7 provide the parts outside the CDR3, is DAGVTQSPTHLIKTRGQQVTLRCSPISGHKSVSWYQQVLGQGPQFIFQYYEKEERGRGNFPDRFSARQFPNYSSELNVNALLLGDSALYLCASSKSEGRSYEQYFGPGTRLTVT.

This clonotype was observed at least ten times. The DNA of the CDR3 is TGTGCCACCAGCAGAGCTGGACAGGGATACGAGCAGTACTTC. As protein: CATSRAGQGYEQYF. This rearrangement joins TRBV15 to TRBJ2-7, with TRBD1 matching 8 bases. The CDR3 has 14 amino acids. Germline V CDR1 and CDR2: LNHNV, YYDKDF (reference sequence). V lost 1 base and J lost 4; bases outside the gene matches: 3.

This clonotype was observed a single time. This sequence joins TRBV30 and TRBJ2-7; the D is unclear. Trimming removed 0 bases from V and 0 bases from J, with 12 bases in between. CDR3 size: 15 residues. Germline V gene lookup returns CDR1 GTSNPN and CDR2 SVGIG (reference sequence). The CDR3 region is CAWSVSPLSSYEQYF. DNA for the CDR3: TGTGCCTGGAGTGTATCCCCACTTAGCTCCTACGAGCAGTACTTC.

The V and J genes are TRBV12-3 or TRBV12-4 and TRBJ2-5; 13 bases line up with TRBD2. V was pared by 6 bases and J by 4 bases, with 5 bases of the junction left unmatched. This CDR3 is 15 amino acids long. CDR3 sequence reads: CASRSRTSGGETQYF. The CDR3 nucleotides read TGTGCCAGCAGGTCCCGGACTAGCGGGGGAGAGACCCAGTACTTC.

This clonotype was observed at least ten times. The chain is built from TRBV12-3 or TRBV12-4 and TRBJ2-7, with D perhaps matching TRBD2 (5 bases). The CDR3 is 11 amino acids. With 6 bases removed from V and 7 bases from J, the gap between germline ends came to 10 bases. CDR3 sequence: CASRGWREQYF. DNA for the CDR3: TGTGCCAGCAGGGGTTGGAGGGAGCAGTACTTC.

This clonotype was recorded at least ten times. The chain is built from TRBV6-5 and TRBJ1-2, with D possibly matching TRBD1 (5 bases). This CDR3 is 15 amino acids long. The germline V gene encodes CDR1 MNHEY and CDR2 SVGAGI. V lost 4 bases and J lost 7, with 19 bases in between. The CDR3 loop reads CASSSTGRAARGYTF. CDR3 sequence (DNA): TGTGCCAGCAGTTCGACGGGACGGGCGGCGCGTGGCTACACCTTC.

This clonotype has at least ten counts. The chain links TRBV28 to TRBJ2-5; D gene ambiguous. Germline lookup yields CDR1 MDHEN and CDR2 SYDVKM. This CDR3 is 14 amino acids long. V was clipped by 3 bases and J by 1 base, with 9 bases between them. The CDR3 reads CASSFALGQETQYF. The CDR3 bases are TGTGCCAGCAGTTTCGCCCTCGGCCAAGAGACCCAGTACTTC.

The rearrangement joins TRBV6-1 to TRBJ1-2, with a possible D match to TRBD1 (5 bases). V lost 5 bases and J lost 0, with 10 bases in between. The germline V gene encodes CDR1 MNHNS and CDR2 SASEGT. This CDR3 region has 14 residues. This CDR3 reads CASSPEGPNYGYTF. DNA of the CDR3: TGTGCCAGCAGTCCCGAGGGACCTAACTATGGCTACACCTTC.

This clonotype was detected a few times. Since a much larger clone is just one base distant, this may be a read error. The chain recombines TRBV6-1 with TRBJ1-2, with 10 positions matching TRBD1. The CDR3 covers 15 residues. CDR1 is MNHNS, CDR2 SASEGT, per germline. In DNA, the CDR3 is TGTACCAGCAGGGCGGTCCGGGACAGGGGTTTTGGCTACACCTTC. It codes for CTSRAVRDRGFGYTF.

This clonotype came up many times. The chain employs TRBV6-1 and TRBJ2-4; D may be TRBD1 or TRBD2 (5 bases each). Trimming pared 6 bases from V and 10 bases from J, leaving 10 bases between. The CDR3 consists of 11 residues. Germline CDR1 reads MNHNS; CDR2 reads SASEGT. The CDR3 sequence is CASRGTEIQYF. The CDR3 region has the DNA TGTGCCAGCAGAGGGACGGAGATTCAGTACTTC.

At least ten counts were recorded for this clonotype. Written as DNA, the CDR3 is TGTGCCAGCAGCCAGACAGGGGGTGGAAACACCATATATTTT. Its protein product is CASSQTGGGNTIYF. The chain joins TRBV12-3 or TRBV12-4 to TRBJ1-3; TRBD1 matches 9 bases. J gave up 3 bases and V 6 bases, and 3 bases lay outside the gene matches. This CDR3 is built from 14 residues.